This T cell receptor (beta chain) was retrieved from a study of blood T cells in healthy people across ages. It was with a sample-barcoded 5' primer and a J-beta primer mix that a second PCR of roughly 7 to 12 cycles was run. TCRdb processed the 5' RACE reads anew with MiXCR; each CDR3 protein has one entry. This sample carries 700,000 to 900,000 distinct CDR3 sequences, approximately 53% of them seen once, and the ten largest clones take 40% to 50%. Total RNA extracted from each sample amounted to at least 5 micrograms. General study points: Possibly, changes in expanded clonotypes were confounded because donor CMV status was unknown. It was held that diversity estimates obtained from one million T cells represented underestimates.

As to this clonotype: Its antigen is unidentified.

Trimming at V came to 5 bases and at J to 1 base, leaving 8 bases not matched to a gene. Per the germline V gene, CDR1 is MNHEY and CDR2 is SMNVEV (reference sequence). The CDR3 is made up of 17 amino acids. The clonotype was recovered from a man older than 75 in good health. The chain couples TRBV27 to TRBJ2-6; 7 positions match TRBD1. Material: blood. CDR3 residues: CASSADRAPSGANVLTF. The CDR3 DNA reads TGTGCCAGCAGTGCCGACAGGGCCCCATCTGGGGCCAACGTCCTGACTTTC.